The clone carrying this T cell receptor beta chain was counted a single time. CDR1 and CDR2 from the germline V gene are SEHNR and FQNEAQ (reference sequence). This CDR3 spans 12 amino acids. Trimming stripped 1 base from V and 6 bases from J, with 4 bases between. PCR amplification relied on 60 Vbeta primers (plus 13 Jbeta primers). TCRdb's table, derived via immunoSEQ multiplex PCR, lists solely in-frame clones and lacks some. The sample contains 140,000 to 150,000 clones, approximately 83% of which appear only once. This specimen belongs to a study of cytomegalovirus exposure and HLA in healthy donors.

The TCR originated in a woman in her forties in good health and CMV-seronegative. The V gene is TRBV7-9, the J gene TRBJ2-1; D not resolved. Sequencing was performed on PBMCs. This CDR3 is CASSLDGNEQFF. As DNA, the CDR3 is TGTGCCAGCAGCTTAGACGGCAATGAGCAGTTCTTC.